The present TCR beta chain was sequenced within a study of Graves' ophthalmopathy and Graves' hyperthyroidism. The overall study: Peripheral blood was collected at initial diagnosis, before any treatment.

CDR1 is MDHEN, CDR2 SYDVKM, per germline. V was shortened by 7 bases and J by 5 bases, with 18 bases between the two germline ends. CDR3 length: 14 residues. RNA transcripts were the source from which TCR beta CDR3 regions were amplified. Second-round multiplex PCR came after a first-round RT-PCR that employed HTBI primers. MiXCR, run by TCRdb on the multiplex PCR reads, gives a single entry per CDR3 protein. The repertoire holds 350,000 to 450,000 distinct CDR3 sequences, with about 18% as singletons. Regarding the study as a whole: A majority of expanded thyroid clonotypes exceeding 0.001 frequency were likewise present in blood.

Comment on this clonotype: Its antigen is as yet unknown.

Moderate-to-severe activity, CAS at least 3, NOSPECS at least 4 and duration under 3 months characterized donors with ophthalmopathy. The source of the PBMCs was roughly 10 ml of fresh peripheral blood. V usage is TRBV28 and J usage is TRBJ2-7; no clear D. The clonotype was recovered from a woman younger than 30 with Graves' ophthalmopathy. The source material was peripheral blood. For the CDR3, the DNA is TGTGCCAGCACCCGGCAGTACAGCAACCACGAGCAGTACTTC. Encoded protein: CASTRQYSNHEQYF.